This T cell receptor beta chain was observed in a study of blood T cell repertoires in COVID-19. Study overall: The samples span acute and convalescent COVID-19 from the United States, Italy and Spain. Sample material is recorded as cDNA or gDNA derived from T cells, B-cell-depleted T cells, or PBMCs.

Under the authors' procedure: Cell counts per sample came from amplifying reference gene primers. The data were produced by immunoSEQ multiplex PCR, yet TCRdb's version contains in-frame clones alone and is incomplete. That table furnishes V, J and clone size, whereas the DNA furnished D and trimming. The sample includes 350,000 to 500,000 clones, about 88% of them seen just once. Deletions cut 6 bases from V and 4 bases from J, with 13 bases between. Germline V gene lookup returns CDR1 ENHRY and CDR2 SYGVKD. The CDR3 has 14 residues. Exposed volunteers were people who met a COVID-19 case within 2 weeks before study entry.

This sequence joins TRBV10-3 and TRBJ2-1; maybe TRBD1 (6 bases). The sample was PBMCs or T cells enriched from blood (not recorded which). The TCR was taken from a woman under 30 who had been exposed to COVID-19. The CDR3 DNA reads TGTGCCATCAGGGACAGCGAGGATTACAATGAGCAGTTCTTC. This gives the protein CAIRDSEDYNEQFF.